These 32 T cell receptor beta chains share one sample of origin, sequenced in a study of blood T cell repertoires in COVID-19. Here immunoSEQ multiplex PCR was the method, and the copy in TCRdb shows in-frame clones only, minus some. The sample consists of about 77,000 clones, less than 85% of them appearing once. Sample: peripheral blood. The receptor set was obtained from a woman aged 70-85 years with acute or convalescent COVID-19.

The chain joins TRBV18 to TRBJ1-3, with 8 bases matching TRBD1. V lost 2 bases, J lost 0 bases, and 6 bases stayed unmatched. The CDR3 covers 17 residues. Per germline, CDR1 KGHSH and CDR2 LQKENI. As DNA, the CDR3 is TGTGCCAGCTCACCAAGCAGACAGGGGATCTCTGGAAACACCATATATTTT. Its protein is CASSPSRQGISGNTIYF.

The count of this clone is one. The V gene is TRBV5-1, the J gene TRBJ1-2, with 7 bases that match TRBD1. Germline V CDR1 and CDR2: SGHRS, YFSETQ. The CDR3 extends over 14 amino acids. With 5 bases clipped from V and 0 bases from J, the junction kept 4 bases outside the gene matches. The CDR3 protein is CASRWDSSNYGYTF. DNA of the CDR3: TGCGCCAGCAGATGGGACAGCTCTAACTATGGCTACACCTTC.

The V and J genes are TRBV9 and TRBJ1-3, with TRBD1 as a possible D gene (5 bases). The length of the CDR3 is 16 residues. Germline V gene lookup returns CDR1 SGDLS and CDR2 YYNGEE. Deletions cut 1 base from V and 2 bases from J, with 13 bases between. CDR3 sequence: CASSVMGGRTGNTIYF. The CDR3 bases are TGTGCCAGCAGCGTAATGGGGGGACGGACTGGAAACACCATATATTTT.

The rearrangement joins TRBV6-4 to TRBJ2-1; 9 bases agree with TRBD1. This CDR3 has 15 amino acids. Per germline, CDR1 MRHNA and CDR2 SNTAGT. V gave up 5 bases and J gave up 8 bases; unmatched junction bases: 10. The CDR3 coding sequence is TGTGCCAGCAGTCCTTTCGGACAGGGGAGCTATGAGCAGTTCTTC. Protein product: CASSPFGQGSYEQFF.

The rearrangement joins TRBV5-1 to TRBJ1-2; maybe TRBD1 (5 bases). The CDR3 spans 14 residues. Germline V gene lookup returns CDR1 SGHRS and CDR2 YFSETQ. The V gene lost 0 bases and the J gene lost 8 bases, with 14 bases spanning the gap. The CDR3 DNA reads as TGCGCCAGCAGCTTGGTACCAGGGCTGGAGGGCTACACCTTC. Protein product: CASSLVPGLEGYTF.

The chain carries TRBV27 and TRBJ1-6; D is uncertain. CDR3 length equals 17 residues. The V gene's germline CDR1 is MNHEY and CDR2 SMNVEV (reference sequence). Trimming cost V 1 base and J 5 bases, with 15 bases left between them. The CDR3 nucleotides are TGTGCCAGCAGTTTATGGGCATATCCTGTCAATAATTCACCCCTCCACTTT. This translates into CASSLWAYPVNNSPLHF.

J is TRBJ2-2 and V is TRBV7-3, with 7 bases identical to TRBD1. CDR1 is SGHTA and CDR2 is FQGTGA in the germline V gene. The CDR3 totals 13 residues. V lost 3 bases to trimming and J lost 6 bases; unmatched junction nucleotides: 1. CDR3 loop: CASSFTGAGELFF. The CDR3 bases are TGTGCCAGCAGCTTCACAGGGGCCGGGGAGCTGTTTTTT.

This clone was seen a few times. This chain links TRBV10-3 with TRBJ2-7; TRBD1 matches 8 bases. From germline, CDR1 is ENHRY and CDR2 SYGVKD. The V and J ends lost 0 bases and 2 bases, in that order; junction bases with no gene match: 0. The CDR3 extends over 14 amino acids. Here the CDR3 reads CAISESGQAYEQYF. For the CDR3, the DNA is TGTGCCATCAGTGAGTCGGGACAGGCCTACGAGCAGTACTTC.

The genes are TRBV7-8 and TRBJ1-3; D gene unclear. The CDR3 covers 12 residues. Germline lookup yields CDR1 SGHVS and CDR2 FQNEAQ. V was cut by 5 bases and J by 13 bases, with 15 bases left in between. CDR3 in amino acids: CASSPRTPSIYF. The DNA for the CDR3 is TGTGCCAGCAGCCCCCGGACTCCATCAATATATTTT.

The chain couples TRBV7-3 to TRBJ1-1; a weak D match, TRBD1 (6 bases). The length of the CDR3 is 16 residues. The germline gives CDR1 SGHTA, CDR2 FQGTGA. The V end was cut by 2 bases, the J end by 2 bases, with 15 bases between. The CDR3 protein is CASSLQGRGLNTEAFF. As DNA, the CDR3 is TGTGCCAGCAGCTTACAGGGGAGGGGACTAAACACTGAAGCTTTCTTT.

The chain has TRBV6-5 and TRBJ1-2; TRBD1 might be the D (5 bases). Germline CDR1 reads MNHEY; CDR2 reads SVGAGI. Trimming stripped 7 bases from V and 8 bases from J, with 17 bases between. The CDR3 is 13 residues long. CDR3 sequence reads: CASTQGLFGGYTF. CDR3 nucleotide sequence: TGTGCCAGCACCCAGGGACTCTTTGGCGGCTACACCTTC.

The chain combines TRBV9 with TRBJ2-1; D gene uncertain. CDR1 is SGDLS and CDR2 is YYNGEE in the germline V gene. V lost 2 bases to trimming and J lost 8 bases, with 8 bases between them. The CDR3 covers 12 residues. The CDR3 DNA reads TGTGCCAGCAGCGTTCTGAGTCATGAGCAGTTCTTC. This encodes CASSVLSHEQFF. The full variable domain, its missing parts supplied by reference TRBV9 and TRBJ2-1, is DSGVTQTPKHLITATGQRVTLRCSPRSGDLSVYWYQQSLDQGLQFLIQYYNGEERAKGNILERFSAQQFPDLHSELNLSSLELGDSALYFCASSVLSHEQFFGPGTRLTVL.

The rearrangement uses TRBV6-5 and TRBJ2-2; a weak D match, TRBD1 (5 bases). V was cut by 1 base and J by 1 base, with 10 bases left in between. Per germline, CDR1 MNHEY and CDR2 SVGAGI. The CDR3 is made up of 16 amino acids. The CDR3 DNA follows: TGTGCCAGCAGTTACTTTGGGGCGCTGAACACCGGGGAGCTGTTTTTT. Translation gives CASSYFGALNTGELFF.

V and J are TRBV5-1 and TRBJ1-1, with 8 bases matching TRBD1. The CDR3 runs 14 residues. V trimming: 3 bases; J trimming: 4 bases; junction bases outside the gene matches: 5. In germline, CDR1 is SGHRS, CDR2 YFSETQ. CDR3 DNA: TGCGCCAGCAGCTGGCAACAGGGGGGCACTGAAGCTTTCTTT. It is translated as CASSWQQGGTEAFF. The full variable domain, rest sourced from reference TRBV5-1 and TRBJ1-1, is KAGVTQTPRYLIKTRGQQVTLSCSPISGHRSVSWYQQTPGQGLQFLFEYFSETQRNKGNFPGRFSGRQFSNSRSEMNVSTLELGDSALYLCASSWQQGGTEAFFGQGTRLTVV.

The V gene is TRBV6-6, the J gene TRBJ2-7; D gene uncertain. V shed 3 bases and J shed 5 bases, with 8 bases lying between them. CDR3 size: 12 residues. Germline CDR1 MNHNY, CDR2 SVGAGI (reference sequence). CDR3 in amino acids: CASSYSADEQYF. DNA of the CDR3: TGTGCCAGCAGTTATTCGGCGGACGAGCAGTACTTC.

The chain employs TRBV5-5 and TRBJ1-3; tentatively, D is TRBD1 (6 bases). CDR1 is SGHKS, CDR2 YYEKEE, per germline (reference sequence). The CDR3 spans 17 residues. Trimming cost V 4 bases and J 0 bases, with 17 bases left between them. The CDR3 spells CASSPLTGHSSGNTIYF. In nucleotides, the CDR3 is TGTGCCAGCAGCCCACTTACGGGACACTCCTCTGGAAACACCATATATTTT. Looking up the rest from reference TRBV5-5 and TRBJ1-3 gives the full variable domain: DAGVTQSPTHLIKTRGQQVTLRCSPISGHKSVSWYQQVLGQGPQFIFQYYEKEERGRGNFPDRFSARQFPNYSSELNVNALLLGDSALYLCASSPLTGHSSGNTIYFGEGSWLTVV.

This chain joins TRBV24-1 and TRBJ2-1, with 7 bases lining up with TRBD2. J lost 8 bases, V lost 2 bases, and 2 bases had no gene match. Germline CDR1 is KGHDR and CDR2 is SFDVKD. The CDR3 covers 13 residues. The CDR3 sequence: CATSDYGGYEQFF. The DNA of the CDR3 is TGTGCCACCAGTGATTACGGGGGGTATGAGCAGTTCTTC.

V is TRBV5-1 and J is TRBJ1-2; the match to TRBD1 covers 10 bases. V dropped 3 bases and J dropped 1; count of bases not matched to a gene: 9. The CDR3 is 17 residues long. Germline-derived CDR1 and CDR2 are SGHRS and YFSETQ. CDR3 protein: CASSSEGDRGGNYGYTF. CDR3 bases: TGCGCCAGCAGCTCCGAAGGGGACAGGGGAGGTAACTATGGCTACACCTTC.

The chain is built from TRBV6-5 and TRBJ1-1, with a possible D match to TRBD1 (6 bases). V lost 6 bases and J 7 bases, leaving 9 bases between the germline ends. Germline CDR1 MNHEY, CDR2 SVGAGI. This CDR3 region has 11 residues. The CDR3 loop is CASSAGDEAFF. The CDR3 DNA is TGTGCCAGCAGCGCAGGGGATGAAGCTTTCTTT.

The CDR3 region is CASSQEGRGGGNEQFF. The CDR3 DNA is TGTGCCAGCAGCCAAGAAGGGCGGGGGGGCGGCAATGAGCAGTTCTTC. This chain uses TRBV4-2 with TRBJ2-1; TRBD2 aligns across 9 bases. This CDR3 is built from 16 residues. The V gene's germline CDR1 is LGHNA and CDR2 YNFKEQ. The V segment lost 0 bases and the J segment 6 bases; nucleotides outside the gene matches: 6.

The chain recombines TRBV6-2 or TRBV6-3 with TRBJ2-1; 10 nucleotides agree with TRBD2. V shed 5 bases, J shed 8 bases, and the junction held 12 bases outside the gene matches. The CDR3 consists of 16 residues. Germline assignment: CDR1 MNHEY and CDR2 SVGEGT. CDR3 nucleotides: TGTGCCAGCAGTCTTAATAGCGGGGGGTTGTTCTATGAGCAGTTCTTC. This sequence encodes CASSLNSGGLFYEQFF.

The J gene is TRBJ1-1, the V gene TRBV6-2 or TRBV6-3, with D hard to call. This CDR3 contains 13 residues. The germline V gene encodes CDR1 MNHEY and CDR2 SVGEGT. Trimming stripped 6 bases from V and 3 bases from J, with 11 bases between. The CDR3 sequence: CASSPVRDTEAFF. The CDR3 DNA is TGTGCCAGCAGCCCCGTGCGGGACACTGAAGCTTTCTTT.

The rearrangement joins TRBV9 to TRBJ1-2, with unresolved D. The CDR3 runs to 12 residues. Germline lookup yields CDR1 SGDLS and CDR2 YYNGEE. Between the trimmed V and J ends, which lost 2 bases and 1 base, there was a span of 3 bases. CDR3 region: CASSVYNYGYTF. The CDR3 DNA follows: TGTGCCAGCAGCGTCTATAACTATGGCTACACCTTC.

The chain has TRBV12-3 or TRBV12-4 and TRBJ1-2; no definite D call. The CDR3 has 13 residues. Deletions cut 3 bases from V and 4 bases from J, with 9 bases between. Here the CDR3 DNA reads TGTGCCAGCAGTTTCGTTTCCCCCTATGGCTACACCTTC. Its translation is CASSFVSPYGYTF.

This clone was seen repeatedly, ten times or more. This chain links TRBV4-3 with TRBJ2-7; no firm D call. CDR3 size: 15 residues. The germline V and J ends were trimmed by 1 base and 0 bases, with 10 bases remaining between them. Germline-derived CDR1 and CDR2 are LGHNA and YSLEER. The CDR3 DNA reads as TGCGCCAGCAGCCAAGCCCAGGATTCCTCCTACGAGCAGTACTTC. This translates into CASSQAQDSSYEQYF.

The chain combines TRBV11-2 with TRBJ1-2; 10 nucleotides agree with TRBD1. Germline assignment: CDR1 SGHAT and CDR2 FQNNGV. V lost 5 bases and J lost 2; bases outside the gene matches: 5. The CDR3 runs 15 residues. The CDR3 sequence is CASSPTGQGNYGYTF. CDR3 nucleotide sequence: TGTGCCAGCAGCCCCACGGGACAGGGGAACTATGGCTACACCTTC.

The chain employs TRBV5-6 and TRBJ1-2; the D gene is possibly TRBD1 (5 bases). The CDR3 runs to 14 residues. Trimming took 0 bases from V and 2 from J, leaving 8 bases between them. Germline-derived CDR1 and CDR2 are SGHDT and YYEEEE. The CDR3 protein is CASSLVPGNYGYTF. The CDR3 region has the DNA TGTGCCAGCAGCTTGGTACCAGGGAACTATGGCTACACCTTC. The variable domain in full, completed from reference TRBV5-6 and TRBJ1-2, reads DAGVTQSPTHLIKTRGQQVTLRCSPKSGHDTVSWYQQALGQGPQFIFQYYEEEERQRGNFPDRFSGHQFPNYSSELNVNALLLGDSALYLCASSLVPGNYGYTFGSGTRLTVV.

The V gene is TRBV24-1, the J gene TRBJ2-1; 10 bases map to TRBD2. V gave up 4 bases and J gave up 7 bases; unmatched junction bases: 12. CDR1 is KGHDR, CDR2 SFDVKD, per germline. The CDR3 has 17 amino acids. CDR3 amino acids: CATSEHLGAGGRNEQFF. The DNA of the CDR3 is TGTGCCACCAGTGAACACCTGGGAGCGGGGGGGAGGAATGAGCAGTTCTTC.

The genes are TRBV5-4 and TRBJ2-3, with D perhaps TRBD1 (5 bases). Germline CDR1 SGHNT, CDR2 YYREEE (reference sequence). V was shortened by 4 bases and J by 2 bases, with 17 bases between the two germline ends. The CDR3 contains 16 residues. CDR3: CASSLTVGSPTDTQYF. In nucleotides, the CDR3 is TGTGCCAGCAGCCTGACAGTCGGCTCCCCCACAGATACGCAGTATTTT.

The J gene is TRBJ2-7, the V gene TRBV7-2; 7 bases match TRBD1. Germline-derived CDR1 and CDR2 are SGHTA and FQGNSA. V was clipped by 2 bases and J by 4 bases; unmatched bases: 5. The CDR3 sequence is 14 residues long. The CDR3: CASSLSTGSYEQYF. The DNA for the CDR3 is TGTGCCAGCAGCTTATCGACAGGGAGTTACGAGCAGTACTTC.

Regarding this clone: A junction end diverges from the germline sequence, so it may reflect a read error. CDR3: CASSLGQGAPNTEAFF. CDR3 sequence (DNA): TGTGCCAGCAGCCTAGGACAGGGGGCCCCGAACACTGAAGCTTTCTTT. This chain connects TRBV13 to TRBJ1-1; 11 bases fit TRBD1. The CDR3 spans 16 residues. In germline, CDR1 is PRHDT, CDR2 FYEKMQ (reference sequence).

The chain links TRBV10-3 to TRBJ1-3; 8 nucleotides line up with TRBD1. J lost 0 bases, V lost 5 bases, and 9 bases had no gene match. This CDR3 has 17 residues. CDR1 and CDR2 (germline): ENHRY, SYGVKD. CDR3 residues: CAISPGTGSGSGNTIYF. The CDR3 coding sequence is TGTGCCATCAGTCCCGGGACAGGATCTGGCTCTGGAAACACCATATATTTT.